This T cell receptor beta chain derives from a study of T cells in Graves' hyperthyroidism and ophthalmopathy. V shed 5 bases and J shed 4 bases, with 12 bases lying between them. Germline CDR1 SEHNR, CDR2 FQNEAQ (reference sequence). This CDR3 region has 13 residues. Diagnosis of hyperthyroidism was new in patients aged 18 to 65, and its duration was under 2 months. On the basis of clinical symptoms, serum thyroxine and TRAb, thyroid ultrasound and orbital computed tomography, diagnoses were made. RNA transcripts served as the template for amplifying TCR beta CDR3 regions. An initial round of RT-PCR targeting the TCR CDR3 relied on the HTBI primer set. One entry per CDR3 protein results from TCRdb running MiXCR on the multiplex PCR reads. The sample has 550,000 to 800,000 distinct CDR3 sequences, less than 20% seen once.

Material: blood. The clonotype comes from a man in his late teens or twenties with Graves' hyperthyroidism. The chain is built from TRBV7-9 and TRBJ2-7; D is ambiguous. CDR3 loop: CASSVELNYEQYF. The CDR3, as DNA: TGTGCCAGCAGCGTAGAACTAAATTACGAGCAGTACTTC.